Here is one T cell receptor beta chain with its context. The CDR3 has 11 residues. Trimming shortened V by 1 base and J by 7 bases, and 5 bases separated the two germline ends. The germline CDR1 and CDR2 sequences are ENHRY and SYGVKD. The data are from a study of T cell responses to AZD1222 COVID-19 vaccine. The method was immunoSEQ multiplex PCR; TCRdb's version includes in-frame clones alone and lacks a portion of them. Of 86,000 or so clones in the sample, 70% to 90% were seen once. This TCR was recovered from an adult who received the AZD1222 COVID-19 vaccine. Sequenced here: peripheral blood, sampled 28 days after the second AZD1222 dose. The V gene is TRBV10-3, the J gene TRBJ2-7; D remains ambiguous. In nucleotides, the CDR3 is TGTGCCATCAGTGAGTTGAAGGAGCAGTACTTC. It specifies CAISELKEQYF.